Listed here are 26 T cell receptor beta chains from one sample, sequenced in a study of shared clonotypes between healthy human individuals. Naive-designated CD8 cells lacked CD45RO, were positively enriched for CCR7, and omitted terminally differentiated effector memory CD45RA+ cells. The table came from immunoSEQ multiplex PCR; TCRdb's copy has only in-frame clones and leaves some out. Among nearly 2 million clones listed, about 95% were seen once. The sequenced sample was naive CD8+ T cells sorted from blood. These receptors were obtained from a man between 18 and 29 years old in good health.

The rearrangement uses TRBV28 and TRBJ2-3, with D maybe TRBD2 (7 bases). The CDR3 consists of 16 residues. Trimming stripped 1 base from V and 6 bases from J, with 17 bases between. Germline assignment: CDR1 MDHEN and CDR2 SYDVKM. The CDR3 nucleotides are TGTGCCAGCAGTTTATTCCCGCAAGAGGGGGGGGATACGCAGTATTTT. Encoded protein: CASSLFPQEGGDTQYF.

The rearrangement joins TRBV2 to TRBJ2-1; D unresolved. Per germline, CDR1 SNHLY and CDR2 FYNNEI. CDR3 length: 12 residues. Trimming removed 4 bases at V and 0 bases at J, with 1 base between. CDR3 region: CASSASYNEQFF. For the CDR3, the DNA is TGTGCCAGCAGTGCCTCCTACAATGAGCAGTTCTTC.

The chain recombines TRBV19 with TRBJ1-1; D gene ambiguous. The CDR3 consists of 13 residues. V lost 7 bases and J 7 bases, leaving 16 bases between the germline ends. Per germline, CDR1 LNHDA and CDR2 SQIVND (reference sequence). CDR3 sequence reads: CASNLGRNLEAFF. For the CDR3, the DNA is TGTGCCAGTAATCTCGGCAGGAATCTTGAAGCTTTCTTT.

V gene TRBV7-8 combines with J gene TRBJ2-1; no definite D call. The CDR3 contains 18 residues. The V and J ends lost 2 bases and 0 bases respectively, with 17 bases between them. Germline V gene sequence: CDR1 SGHVS, CDR2 FQNEAQ. In DNA form, the CDR3 reads TGTGCCAGCAGCTTACCCCGAAACGTCCAACGCTCCTACAATGAGCAGTTCTTC. This codes for CASSLPRNVQRSYNEQFF.

The chain employs TRBV6-5 and TRBJ1-4; TRBD1 aligns across 10 bases. The CDR3 sequence is 15 residues long. Losses at the gene ends were 5 bases for V and 8 bases for J; bases not matched to a gene: 8. The germline gives CDR1 MNHEY, CDR2 SVGAGI. DNA for the CDR3: TGTGCCAGCAGTCCCTGGACAGGGGGTAGCGAAAAACTGTTTTTT. As protein: CASSPWTGGSEKLFF.

The rearrangement links TRBV10-3 to TRBJ1-1; 8 bases line up with TRBD1. CDR1 and CDR2 (germline): ENHRY, SYGVKD. The ends lost 6 bases at V and 4 bases at J; junction bases unmatched: 1. This CDR3 is built from 12 residues. CDR3 bases: TGTGCCATCAGCACAGGGGGCACTGAAGCTTTCTTT. Translating it yields CAISTGGTEAFF.

The chain is built from TRBV6-5 and TRBJ2-7; 11 bases agree with TRBD2. The CDR3 contains 15 residues. Per the germline V gene, CDR1 is MNHEY and CDR2 is SVGAGI. J was trimmed by 3 bases and V by 6 bases; bases with no gene match: 7. The DNA for the CDR3 is TGTGCCAGCAGCCCCGGGACTAGCGGACACTACGAGCAGTACTTC. Amino acid sequence: CASSPGTSGHYEQYF.

The chain combines TRBV27 with TRBJ2-7; TRBD1 is a possible D gene (5 bases). Germline CDR1 MNHEY, CDR2 SMNVEV (reference sequence). With 4 bases removed from V and 3 bases from J, the gap between germline ends came to 13 bases. The CDR3 covers 14 residues. The CDR3 reads CASSSRFDSYEQYF. CDR3 bases: TGTGCCAGCAGTTCTCGATTTGACAGCTACGAGCAGTACTTC.

Details on this clone: Other DNA sequences in the sample encode the same CDR3. This chain uses TRBV4-3 with TRBJ2-7; 7 nucleotides agree with TRBD1. V lost 1 base, J lost 0 bases, and 3 bases stayed unmatched. The CDR3 covers 15 residues. The germline V gene has CDR1 LGHNA and CDR2 YSLEER. The CDR3 nucleotides are TGCGCCAGCAGCCAAGGACAGGGCCTCTCCTACGAGCAGTACTTC. Protein product: CASSQGQGLSYEQYF.

The chain uses TRBV5-5 and TRBJ2-1; D gene uncertain. V gave up 3 bases and J gave up 1 base, with 14 bases separating them. The CDR3 is 16 amino acids. From germline, CDR1 is SGHKS and CDR2 YYEKEE (reference sequence). CDR3 DNA: TGTGCCAGCAGCTCCTGGTCGGTCGGATCCTACAATGAGCAGTTCTTC. Its translation is CASSSWSVGSYNEQFF.

This rearrangement joins TRBV27 to TRBJ2-5; 9 positions match TRBD2. J was trimmed by 2 bases and V by 8 bases; bases with no gene match: 6. This CDR3 contains 14 residues. Germline-derived CDR1 and CDR2 are MNHEY and SMNVEV (reference sequence). The CDR3 bases are TGTGCCAGCGGACGACTAGCGGTTCAAGAGACCCAGTACTTC. Protein sequence: CASGRLAVQETQYF.

The chain has TRBV13 and TRBJ2-2; 14 bases align to TRBD2. The CDR3 length is 16 residues. Germline V CDR1 and CDR2: PRHDT, FYEKMQ (reference sequence). V was pared by 4 bases and J by 7 bases, with 5 bases of the junction left unmatched. Here the CDR3 reads CASSSRLAGGFGELFF. Here the CDR3 DNA reads TGTGCCAGCAGCTCGCGACTAGCGGGGGGGTTCGGGGAGCTGTTTTTT.

This clone was seen just once. The V call is TRBV6-1, the J call TRBJ2-3; maybe TRBD2 (5 bases). The CDR3 totals 15 residues. Germline loops: CDR1 MNHNS, CDR2 SASEGT. The V and J ends lost 5 bases and 5 bases respectively, with 17 bases between them. CDR3 DNA: TGTGCCAGCAGTCTCCGGGCCTCAGCGGTAGATACGCAGTATTTT. Protein: CASSLRASAVDTQYF.

The chain combines TRBV7-9 with TRBJ2-5; D is unresolved. The CDR3 totals 15 residues. The germline V gene encodes CDR1 SEHNR and CDR2 FQNEAQ (reference sequence). V shed 5 bases and J shed 0 bases, with 13 bases lying between them. The CDR3 sequence is CASSPEQIHQETQYF. The CDR3 DNA follows: TGTGCCAGCAGCCCCGAGCAGATTCACCAAGAGACCCAGTACTTC.

This clone has just a few counts. The same CDR3 can be traced to other DNA sequences in this sample. The chain combines TRBV27 with TRBJ1-5; D call uncertain. Trimming took off 2 bases at V and 4 bases at J, with 6 bases between the two ends. The CDR3 is 13 residues long. CDR1 is MNHEY and CDR2 is SMNVEV in the germline V gene (reference sequence). The CDR3 DNA reads as TGTGCCAGCAGTTTAAGCGGGAATCAGCCCCAGCATTTT. This encodes CASSLSGNQPQHF.

The genes are TRBV19 and TRBJ2-7, with 8 bases fitting TRBD1. The CDR3 length is 14 residues. V trimming: 5 bases; J trimming: 3 bases; junction bases outside the gene matches: 6. Germline CDR1 is LNHDA and CDR2 is SQIVND (reference sequence). CDR3 residues: CASSYTGGGYEQYF. In nucleotides, the CDR3 is TGTGCCAGTAGTTACACAGGGGGAGGCTACGAGCAGTACTTC.

To note about this clone: The same CDR3 arises from other DNA sequences in this sample as well. J is TRBJ2-7 and V is TRBV7-9; 10 bases fit TRBD1. After removal of 5 bases from V and 5 bases from J, the junction contained 3 bases not matched to a gene. The length of the CDR3 is 13 residues. CDR1 and CDR2 (germline): SEHNR, FQNEAQ (reference sequence). The CDR3 DNA reads as TGTGCCAGCAGCCCGGGACAGGGGAACGAGCAGTACTTC. It yields the protein CASSPGQGNEQYF.

A note on this clone: Different DNA sequences within this sample yield the same CDR3. V and J are TRBV5-4 and TRBJ2-1; D is unresolved. The CDR3 runs to 12 residues. CDR1 is SGHNT and CDR2 is YYREEE in the germline V gene (reference sequence). V was cut by 3 bases and J by 7 bases, with 8 bases left in between. Here the CDR3 DNA reads TGTGCCAGCAGCTCCCCAGCAAATGAGCAGTTCTTC. It yields the protein CASSSPANEQFF.

The CDR3 loop is CASSSLSHPNQETQYF. For the CDR3, the DNA is TGTGCCAGCAGTTCCCTGTCCCATCCCAACCAAGAGACCCAGTACTTC. The V and J genes are TRBV28 and TRBJ2-5, with unresolved D. From germline, CDR1 is MDHEN and CDR2 SYDVKM. The germline V and J ends were trimmed by 4 bases and 0 bases, with 15 bases remaining between them. CDR3 length: 16 amino acids.

CDR3 coding DNA: TGTGCCAGCAGCCGAACCGGGGCGGTTTTGGTATCGGATACGCAGTATTTT. This gives the protein CASSRTGAVLVSDTQYF. The chain links TRBV9 to TRBJ2-3; D may correspond to TRBD1 or TRBD2 (5 bases each). The V and J ends lost 4 bases and 6 bases respectively, with 24 bases between them. The CDR3 sequence is 17 residues long. Germline CDR1 reads SGDLS; CDR2 reads YYNGEE.

This sequence joins TRBV7-2 and TRBJ2-7, with 11 positions matching TRBD1. V lost 5 bases and J lost 3; bases outside the gene matches: 18. From germline, CDR1 is SGHTA and CDR2 FQGNSA. The CDR3 has 19 amino acids. CDR3 amino acids: CASSPDRGLSEVLLYEQYF. In DNA form, the CDR3 reads TGTGCCAGCAGCCCGGACAGGGGGCTATCAGAGGTCCTTCTCTACGAGCAGTACTTC.

The rearrangement links TRBV27 to TRBJ1-2; D call uncertain. CDR3 size: 13 residues. Germline CDR1 is MNHEY and CDR2 is SMNVEV (reference sequence). V was cut by 5 bases and J by 7 bases, with 14 bases left in between. The DNA for the CDR3 is TGTGCCAGCAGTAAAGGGAAAATGGGTGGCTACACCTTC. Translation gives CASSKGKMGGYTF.

The chain carries TRBV4-1 and TRBJ1-3; possible D gene TRBD1, 5 bases. The germline gives CDR1 MGHRA, CDR2 YSYEKL. The germline V and J ends were trimmed by 2 bases and 8 bases, with 10 bases remaining between them. The CDR3 consists of 13 residues. Here the CDR3 reads CASSQIEGYTIYF. The DNA of the CDR3 is TGCGCCAGCAGCCAAATAGAGGGGTACACCATATATTTT.

Notes on this clone: Other DNA sequences in the sample encode the same CDR3. The rearrangement joins TRBV11-2 to TRBJ1-3; TRBD1 aligns across 8 bases. Per germline, CDR1 SGHAT and CDR2 FQNNGV. The CDR3 totals 14 residues. V trimming: 5 bases; J trimming: 4 bases; junction bases outside the gene matches: 4. The CDR3 is CASSPGTGGNTIYF. The DNA of the CDR3 is TGTGCCAGCAGCCCAGGGACAGGAGGAAACACCATATATTTT.

The chain uses TRBV13 and TRBJ1-2, with D tentatively TRBD1 (5 bases). The germline V and J ends were trimmed by 1 base and 8 bases, with 17 bases remaining between them. From germline, CDR1 is PRHDT and CDR2 FYEKMQ (reference sequence). The CDR3 runs 15 residues. The CDR3 protein is CASSLVGGPSLGYTF. The CDR3 DNA sequence: TGTGCCAGCAGCTTAGTGGGGGGACCTTCTCTGGGCTACACCTTC.

V usage is TRBV30 and J usage is TRBJ1-4; maybe TRBD1 (5 bases). Germline CDR1 and CDR2: GTSNPN and SVGIG (reference sequence). Deletions cut 1 base from V and 8 bases from J, with 8 bases between. The CDR3 runs to 12 residues. CDR3 DNA sequence: TGTGCCTGGAGTGGCCAGGGAGAAAAACTGTTTTTT. Translating it yields CAWSGQGEKLFF.